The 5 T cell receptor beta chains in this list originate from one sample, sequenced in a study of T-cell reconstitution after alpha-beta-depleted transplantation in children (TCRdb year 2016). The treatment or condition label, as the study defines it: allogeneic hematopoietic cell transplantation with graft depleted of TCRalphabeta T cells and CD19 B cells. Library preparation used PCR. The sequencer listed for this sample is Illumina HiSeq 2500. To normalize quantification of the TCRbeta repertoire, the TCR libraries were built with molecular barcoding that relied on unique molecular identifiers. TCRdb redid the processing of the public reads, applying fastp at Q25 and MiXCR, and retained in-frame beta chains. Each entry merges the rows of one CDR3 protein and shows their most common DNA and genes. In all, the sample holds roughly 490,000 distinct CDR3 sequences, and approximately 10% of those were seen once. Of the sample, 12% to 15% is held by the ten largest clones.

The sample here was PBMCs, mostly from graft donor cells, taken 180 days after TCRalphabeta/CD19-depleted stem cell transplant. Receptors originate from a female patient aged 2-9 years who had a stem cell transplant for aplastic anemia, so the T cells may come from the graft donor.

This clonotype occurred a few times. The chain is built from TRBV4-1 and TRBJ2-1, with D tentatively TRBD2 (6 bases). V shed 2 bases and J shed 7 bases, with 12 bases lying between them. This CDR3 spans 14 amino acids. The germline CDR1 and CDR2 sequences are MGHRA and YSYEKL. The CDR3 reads CASSQTLGGNEQFF. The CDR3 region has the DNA TGCGCCAGCAGCCAAACTCTGGGGGGAAATGAGCAGTTCTTC.

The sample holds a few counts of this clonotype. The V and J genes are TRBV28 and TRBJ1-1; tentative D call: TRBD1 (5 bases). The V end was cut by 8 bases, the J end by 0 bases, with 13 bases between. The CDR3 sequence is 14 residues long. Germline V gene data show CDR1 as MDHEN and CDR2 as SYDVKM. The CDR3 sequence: CASSPGSMNTEAFF. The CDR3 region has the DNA TGTGCCAGCTCTCCAGGGTCGATGAACACTGAAGCTTTCTTT.

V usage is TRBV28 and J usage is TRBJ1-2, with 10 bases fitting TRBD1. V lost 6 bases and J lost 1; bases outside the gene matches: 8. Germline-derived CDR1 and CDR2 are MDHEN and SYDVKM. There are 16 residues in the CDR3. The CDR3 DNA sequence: TGTGCCAGCAGCCCCCCACGGACAGGGGGTAACTATGGCTACACCTTC. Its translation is CASSPPRTGGNYGYTF.

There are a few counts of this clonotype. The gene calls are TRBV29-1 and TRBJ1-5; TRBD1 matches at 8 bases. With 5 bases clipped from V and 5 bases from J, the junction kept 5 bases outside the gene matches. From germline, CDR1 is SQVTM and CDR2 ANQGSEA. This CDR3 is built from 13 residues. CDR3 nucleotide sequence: TGCAGCGTTCAGGGGGCTCGCTATCAGCCCCAGCATTTT. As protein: CSVQGARYQPQHF.

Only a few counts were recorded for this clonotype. The CDR3, as DNA: TGCAGTGCTCCCGGACTAGCGGTAACCTACAATGAGCAGTTCTTC. Translating gives CSAPGLAVTYNEQFF. The V call is TRBV20-1, the J call TRBJ2-1, with 10 bases identical to TRBD2. CDR1 is DFQATT and CDR2 is SNEGSKA in the germline V gene (reference sequence). The CDR3 sequence is 15 residues long. V lost 5 bases, J lost 2 bases, and 6 bases stayed unmatched.